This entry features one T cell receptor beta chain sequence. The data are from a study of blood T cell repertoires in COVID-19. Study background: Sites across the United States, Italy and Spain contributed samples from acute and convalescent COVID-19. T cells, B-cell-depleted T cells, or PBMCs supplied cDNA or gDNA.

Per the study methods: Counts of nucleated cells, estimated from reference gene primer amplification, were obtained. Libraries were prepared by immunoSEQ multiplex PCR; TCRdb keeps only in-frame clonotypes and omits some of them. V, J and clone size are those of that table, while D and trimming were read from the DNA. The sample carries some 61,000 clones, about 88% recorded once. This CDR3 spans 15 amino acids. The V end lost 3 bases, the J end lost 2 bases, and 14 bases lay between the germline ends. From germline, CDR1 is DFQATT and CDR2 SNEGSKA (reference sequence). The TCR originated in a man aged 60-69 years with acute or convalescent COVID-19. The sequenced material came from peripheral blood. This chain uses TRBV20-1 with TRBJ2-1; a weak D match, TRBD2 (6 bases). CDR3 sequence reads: CSASRVGGPYNEQFF. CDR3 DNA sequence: TGCAGTGCTAGTAGAGTTGGAGGGCCCTACAATGAGCAGTTCTTC.